This T cell receptor beta chain appears in the sequencing data of a study of T-cell reconstitution after alpha-beta-depleted transplantation in children. Germline V gives CDR1 SGHRS, CDR2 YFSETQ. V lost 2 bases and J lost 2, with 14 bases in between. The CDR3 is 16 residues long. Unique molecular identifiers were used in preparing the TCRbeta library. Each CDR3 protein gets one entry after TCRdb re-called the PCR reads with MiXCR. The table has about 900,000 distinct CDR3 sequences, under 30% seen once. This chain joins TRBV5-1 and TRBJ2-1; tentative D call: TRBD2 (6 bases). The sample here was PBMCs, mostly from graft donor cells, taken 360 days after TCRalphabeta/CD19-depleted stem cell transplant. The clonotype was recovered from a boy in the first two years of life who had a stem cell transplant for SCID, so the T cells may come from the graft donor. CDR3 DNA: TGCGCCAGCAGCTTTGGAGGGGCCGAAGCCTACAATGAGCAGTTCTTC. Translated: CASSFGGAEAYNEQFF.